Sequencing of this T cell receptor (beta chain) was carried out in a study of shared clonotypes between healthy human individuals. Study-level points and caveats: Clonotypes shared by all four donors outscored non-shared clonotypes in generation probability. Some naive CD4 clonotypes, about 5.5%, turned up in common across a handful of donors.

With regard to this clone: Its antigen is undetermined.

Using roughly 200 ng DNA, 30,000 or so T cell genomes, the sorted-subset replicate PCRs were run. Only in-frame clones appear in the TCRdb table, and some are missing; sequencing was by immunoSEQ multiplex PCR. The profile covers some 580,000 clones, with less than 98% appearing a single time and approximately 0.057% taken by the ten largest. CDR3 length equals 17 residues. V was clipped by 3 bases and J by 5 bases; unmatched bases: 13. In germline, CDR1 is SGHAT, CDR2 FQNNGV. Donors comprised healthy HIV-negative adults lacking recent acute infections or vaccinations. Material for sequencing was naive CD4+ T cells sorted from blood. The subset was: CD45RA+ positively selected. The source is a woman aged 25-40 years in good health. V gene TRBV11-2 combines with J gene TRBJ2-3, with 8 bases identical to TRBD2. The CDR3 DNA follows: TGTGCCAGCAGCTTTAGTGGGTGGACTAGCTCACGAGATACGCAGTATTTT. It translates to CASSFSGWTSSRDTQYF.